The present entry profiles one TCR beta chain with its context. The sample originates from a study of blood T cell repertoires in COVID-19. Study-level information: Some COVID-19 samples were acute and others convalescent; all came from the United States, Italy and Spain.

Germline V CDR1 and CDR2: MDHEN, SYDVKM. Trimming pared 1 base from V and 4 bases from J, leaving 4 bases between. There are 12 residues in the CDR3. Per the authors' pipeline: From reference gene primer amplification, estimates of nucleated cell counts were derived. Generated by immunoSEQ multiplex PCR, the TCRdb table keeps only in-frame clones and is missing some. That table furnishes V, J and clone size, whereas the DNA furnished D and trimming. The data show over 50,000 clones, 75% to 95% seen once. Input material: peripheral blood. The gene calls are TRBV28 and TRBJ1-1, with unresolved D. This TCR was recovered from a man aged 50 or older with active COVID-19. CDR3 bases: TGTGCCAGCAGTTTATCAGGCACTGAAGCTTTCTTT. It encodes CASSLSGTEAFF.